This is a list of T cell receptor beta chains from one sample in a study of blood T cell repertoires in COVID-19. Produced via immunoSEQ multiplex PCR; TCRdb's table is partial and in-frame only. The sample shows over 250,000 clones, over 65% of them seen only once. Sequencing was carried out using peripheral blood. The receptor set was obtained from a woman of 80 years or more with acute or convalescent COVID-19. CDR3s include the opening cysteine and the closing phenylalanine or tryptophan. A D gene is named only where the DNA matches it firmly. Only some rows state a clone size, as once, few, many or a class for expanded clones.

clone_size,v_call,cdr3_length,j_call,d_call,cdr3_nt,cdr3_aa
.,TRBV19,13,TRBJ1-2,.,TGTGCCAGTAGTATGGGAGGGAACTATGGCTACACCTTC,CASSMGGNYGYTF
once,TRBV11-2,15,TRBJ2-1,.,TGTGCCAGCAGCGGTAATCAGGGAGGCTACAATGAGCAGTTCTTC,CASSGNQGGYNEQFF
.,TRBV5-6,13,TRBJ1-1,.,TGTGCCAGCAGCCGCACTCGGGGAACTGAAGCTTTCTTT,CASSRTRGTEAFF
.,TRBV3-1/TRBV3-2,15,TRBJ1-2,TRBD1,TGTGCCAGCAGCCAACCCTTCACAGGGGACTATGGCTACACCTTC,CASSQPFTGDYGYTF
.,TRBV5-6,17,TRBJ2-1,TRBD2,TGTGCCAGCAGCTCGAGCGGGGGGCTGGTCTCCTACAATGAGCAGTTCTTC,CASSSSGGLVSYNEQFF
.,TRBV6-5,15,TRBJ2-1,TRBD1,TGTGCCAGCAGGACCGGGACAGGTAAAAACGATGAGCAGTTCTTC,CASRTGTGKNDEQFF
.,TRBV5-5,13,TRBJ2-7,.,TGTGCCAGCAGCCTTAGCGGTCCAACCGAGCAGTACTTC,CASSLSGPTEQYF
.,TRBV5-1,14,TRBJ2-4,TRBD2,TGCGCCAGCAGCTTTCCCGGGGGGGAAAACATTCAGTACTTC,CASSFPGGENIQYF
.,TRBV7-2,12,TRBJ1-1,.,TGTGCCAGCAGCTTATCTCCAGCTGAAGCTTTCTTT,CASSLSPAEAFF
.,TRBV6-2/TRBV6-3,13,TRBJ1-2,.,TGTGCCAGCAGTTCGGACAGATCATCAAGCTACACCTTC,CASSSDRSSSYTF
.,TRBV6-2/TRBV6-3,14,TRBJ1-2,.,TGTGCCAGCAGTTACACAGTCTCTAACTATGGCTACACCTTC,CASSYTVSNYGYTF
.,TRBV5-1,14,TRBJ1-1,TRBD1,TGCGCCAGCAGCATGGACAGGGTGAACACTGAAGCTTTCTTT,CASSMDRVNTEAFF
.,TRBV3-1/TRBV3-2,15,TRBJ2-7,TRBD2,TGTGCCAGCAGCATACTAGCGGGCGCCCCCCTCGAGCAGTACTTC,CASSILAGAPLEQYF
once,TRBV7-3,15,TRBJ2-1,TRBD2,TGTGCCAGCAGCTTAAGGACTAGCAAGGGGAATGAGCAGTTCTTC,CASSLRTSKGNEQFF
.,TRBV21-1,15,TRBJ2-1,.,TGTGCCAGCAGGACACAGGGGCCTTCCTACAATGAGCAGTTCTTC,CASRTQGPSYNEQFF
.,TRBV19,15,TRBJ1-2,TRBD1,TGTGCCAGTAGTATAGAAACAGGGGCCCACTATGGCTACACCTTC,CASSIETGAHYGYTF
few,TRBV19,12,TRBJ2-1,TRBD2,TGTGCCAGTGCTCCGGGGGGTGGGGCTCAGTTCTTC,CASAPGGGAQFF